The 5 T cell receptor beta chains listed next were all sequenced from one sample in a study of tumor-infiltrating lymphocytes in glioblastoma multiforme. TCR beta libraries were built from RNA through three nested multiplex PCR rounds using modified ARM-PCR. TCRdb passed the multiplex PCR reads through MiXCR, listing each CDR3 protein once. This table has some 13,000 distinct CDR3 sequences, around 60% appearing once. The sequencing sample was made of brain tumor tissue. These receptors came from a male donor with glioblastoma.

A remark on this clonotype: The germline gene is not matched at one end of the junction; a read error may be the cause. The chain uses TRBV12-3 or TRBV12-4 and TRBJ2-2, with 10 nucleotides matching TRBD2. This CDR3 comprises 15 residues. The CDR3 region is CTSSPSGRGGGELFF. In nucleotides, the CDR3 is TGTACCAGCAGCCCGAGCGGGAGGGGCGGCGGGGAGCTGTTCTTT.

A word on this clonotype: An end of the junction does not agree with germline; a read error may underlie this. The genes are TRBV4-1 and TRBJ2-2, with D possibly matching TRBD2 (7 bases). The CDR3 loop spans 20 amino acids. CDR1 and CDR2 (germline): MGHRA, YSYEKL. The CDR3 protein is CASSQTLGGARTKNTGKLFF. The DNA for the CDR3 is TGCGCCAGCAGCCAAACCCTGGGGGGGGCCAGGACTAAGAACACCGGGAAGCTGTTTTTT.

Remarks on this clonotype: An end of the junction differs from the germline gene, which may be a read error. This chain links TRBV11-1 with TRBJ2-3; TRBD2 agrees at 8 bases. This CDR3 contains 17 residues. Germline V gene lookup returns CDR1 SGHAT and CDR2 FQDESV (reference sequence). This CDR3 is CARSLGTRRSASDTQYF. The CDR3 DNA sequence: TGTGCCCGCAGCCTCGGGACTAGAAGGTCCGCATCAGATACGCAGTATTTT.

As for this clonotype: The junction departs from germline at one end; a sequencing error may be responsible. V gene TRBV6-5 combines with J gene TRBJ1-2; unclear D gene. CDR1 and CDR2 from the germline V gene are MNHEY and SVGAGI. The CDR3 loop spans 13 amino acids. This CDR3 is CASSSGLDYGYIF. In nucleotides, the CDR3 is TGTGCCAGCAGTTCCGGGTTGGACTATGGCTACATCTTC.

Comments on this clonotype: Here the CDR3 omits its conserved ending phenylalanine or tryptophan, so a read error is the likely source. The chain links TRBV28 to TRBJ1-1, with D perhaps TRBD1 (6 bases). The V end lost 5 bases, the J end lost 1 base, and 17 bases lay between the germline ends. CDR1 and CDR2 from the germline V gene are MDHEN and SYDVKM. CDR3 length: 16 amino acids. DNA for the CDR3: TGTGCCAGCAGTCCAGGGGTGTTAGTGAAGAACACTGAAGCTTTCTGT. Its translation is CASSPGVLVKNTEAFC.